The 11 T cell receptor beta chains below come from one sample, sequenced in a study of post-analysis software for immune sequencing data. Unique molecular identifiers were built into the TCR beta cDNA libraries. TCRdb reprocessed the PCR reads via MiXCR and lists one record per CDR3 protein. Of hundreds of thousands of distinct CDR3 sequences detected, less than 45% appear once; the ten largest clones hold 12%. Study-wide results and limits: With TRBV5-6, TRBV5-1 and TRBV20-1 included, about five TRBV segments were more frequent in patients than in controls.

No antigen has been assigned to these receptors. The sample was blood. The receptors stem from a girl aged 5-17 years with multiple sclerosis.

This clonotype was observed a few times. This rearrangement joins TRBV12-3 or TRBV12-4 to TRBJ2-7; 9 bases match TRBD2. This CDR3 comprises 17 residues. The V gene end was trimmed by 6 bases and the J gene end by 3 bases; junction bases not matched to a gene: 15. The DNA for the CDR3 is TGTGCCAGCAGCACACCAATAGCGGGAGTCCTAAACTACGAGCAGTACTTC. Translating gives CASSTPIAGVLNYEQYF.

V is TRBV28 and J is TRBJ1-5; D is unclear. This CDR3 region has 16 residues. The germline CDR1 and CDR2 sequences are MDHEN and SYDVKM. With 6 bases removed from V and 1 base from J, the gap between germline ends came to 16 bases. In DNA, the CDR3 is TGTGCCAGCAGCGGTGGCAGGTTTTTAAGCAATCAGCCCCAGCATTTT. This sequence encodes CASSGGRFLSNQPQHF.

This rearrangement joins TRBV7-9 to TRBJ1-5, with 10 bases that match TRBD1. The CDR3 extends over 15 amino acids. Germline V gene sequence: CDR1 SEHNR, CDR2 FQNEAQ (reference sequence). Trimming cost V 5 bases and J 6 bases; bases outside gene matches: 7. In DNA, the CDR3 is TGTGCCAGCAGCATGGGACAGGGGTACGGTCAGCCCCAGCATTTT. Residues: CASSMGQGYGQPQHF.

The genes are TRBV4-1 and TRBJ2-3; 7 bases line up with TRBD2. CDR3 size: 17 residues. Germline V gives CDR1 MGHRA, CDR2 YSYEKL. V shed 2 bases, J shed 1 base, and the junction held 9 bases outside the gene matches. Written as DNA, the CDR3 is TGCGCCAGCAGCCAATGCGGGCGGGAGAGAGGCACAGATACGCAGTATTTT. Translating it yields CASSQCGRERGTDTQYF.

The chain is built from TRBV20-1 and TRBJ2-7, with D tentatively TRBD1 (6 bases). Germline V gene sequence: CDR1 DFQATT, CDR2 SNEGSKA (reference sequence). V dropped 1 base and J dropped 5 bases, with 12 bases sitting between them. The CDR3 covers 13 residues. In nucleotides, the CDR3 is TGCAGTGCTAGAGTACGGACAGTCAACGAGCAGTACTTC. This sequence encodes CSARVRTVNEQYF.

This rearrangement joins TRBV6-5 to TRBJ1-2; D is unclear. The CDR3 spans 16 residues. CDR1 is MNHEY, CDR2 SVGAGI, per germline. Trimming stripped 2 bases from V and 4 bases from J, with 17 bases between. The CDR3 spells CASSYTRTPYSYGYTF. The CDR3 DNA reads TGTGCCAGCAGTTACACCCGGACCCCGTACTCCTATGGCTACACCTTC.

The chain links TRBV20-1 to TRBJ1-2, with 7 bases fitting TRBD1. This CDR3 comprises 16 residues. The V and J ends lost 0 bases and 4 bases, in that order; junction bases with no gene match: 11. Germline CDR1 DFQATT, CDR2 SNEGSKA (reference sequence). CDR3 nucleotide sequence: TGCAGTGCTAGAGATTTGAGGGGGCAATCTGGCTATGGCTACACCTTC. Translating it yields CSARDLRGQSGYGYTF.

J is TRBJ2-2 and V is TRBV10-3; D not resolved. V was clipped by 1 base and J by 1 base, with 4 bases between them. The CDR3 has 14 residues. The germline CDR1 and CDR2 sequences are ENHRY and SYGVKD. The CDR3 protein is CAISEFLNTGELFF. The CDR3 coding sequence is TGTGCCATCAGTGAGTTCCTGAACACCGGGGAGCTGTTTTTT.

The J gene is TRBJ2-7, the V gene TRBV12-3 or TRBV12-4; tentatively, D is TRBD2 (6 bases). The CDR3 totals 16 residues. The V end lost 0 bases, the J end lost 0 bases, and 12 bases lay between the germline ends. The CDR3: CASSLAMGLVSYEQYF. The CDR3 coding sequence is TGTGCCAGCAGTTTAGCTATGGGACTCGTCTCCTACGAGCAGTACTTC.

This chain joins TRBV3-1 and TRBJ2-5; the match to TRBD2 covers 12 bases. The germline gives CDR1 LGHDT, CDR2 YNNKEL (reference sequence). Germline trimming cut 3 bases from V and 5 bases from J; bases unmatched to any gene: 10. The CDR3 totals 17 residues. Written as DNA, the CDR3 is TGTGCCAGCAGCCAGACTAGCGGGAGAGGAATGGGCGAGACCCAGTACTTC. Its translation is CASSQTSGRGMGETQYF.

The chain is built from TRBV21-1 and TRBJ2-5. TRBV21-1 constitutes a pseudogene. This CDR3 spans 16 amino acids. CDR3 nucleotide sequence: TGTGCCAGCAGCAAAGTTTGCAGACCGATACAAGGGACCCAGTACTTC. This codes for CASSKVCRPIQGTQYF.